A single sample gave rise to the 19 T cell receptor beta chains below, sequenced in a study of cytomegalovirus exposure and HLA in healthy donors. PCR was performed using 60 Vbeta and 13 Jbeta primers. The assay was immunoSEQ multiplex PCR, and TCRdb's table has in-frame clones only and misses some. The sample comprises around 200,000 clones, 77% of which are singletons, and less than 3% rests with the top ten. Source material: PBMCs. The receptors come from a woman aged 60-75 years in good health and CMV-seropositive.

The sample holds one count of this clone. The J gene is TRBJ2-5, the V gene TRBV15; D may be TRBD1 (6 bases). The CDR3 has 16 amino acids. The germline V and J ends were trimmed by 0 bases and 3 bases, with 14 bases remaining between them. Looked up from germline, CDR1 is LNHNV and CDR2 is YYDKDF (reference sequence). The CDR3 bases are TGTGCCACCAGCAGAGATCGTCACAGGGTAAAAGAGACCCAGTACTTC. It yields the protein CATSRDRHRVKETQYF.

This chain connects TRBV6-5 to TRBJ1-2, with TRBD1 matching 10 bases. CDR1 and CDR2 (germline): MNHEY, SVGAGI. This CDR3 spans 14 amino acids. V gave up 4 bases and J gave up 4 bases; unmatched junction bases: 3. CDR3: CASSWRTGGYGYTF. The DNA of the CDR3 is TGTGCCAGCAGTTGGAGGACAGGGGGCTATGGCTACACCTTC.

This clone has only a few counts. This chain uses TRBV14 with TRBJ2-7; a weak D match, TRBD2 (5 bases). The germline V gene encodes CDR1 SGHDN and CDR2 FVKESK. The ends were cut back, 3 bases at V and 7 bases at J, with 16 bases in the middle. The CDR3 has 14 amino acids. The CDR3: CASSHRTGNGEQYF. The CDR3 coding sequence is TGTGCCAGCAGCCACCGGACGGGGAATGGGGAGCAGTACTTC.

The J gene is TRBJ2-7, the V gene TRBV12-5; 10 nucleotides align to TRBD1. The CDR3 covers 14 residues. Per germline, CDR1 LGHNT and CDR2 FRNRAP. With 1 base clipped from V and 5 bases from J, the junction kept 2 bases outside the gene matches. The CDR3 region has the DNA TGTGCTAGTGGTTTGGGGGACAGGGGAAACGAGCAGTACTTC. Residues: CASGLGDRGNEQYF. The full variable domain, its missing parts supplied by reference TRBV12-5 and TRBJ2-7, is DARVTQTPRHKVTEMGQEVTMRCQPILGHNTVFWYRQTMMQGLELLAYFRNRAPLDDSGMPKDRFSAEMPDATLATLKIQPSEPRDSAVYFCASGLGDRGNEQYFGPGTRLTVT.

Points on this clone: This sample also contains other DNA sequences that code for the same CDR3. V gene TRBV5-1 combines with J gene TRBJ1-1, with D unclear. V was pared by 4 bases and J by 2 bases, with 9 bases between. CDR1 and CDR2 from the germline V gene are SGHRS and YFSETQ. The CDR3 covers 13 residues. The CDR3 reads CASSLAVNTEAFF. As DNA, the CDR3 is TGCGCCAGCAGCCTGGCAGTAAACACTGAAGCTTTCTTT. The complete variable domain, with remaining parts taken from reference TRBV5-1 and TRBJ1-1, reads KAGVTQTPRYLIKTRGQQVTLSCSPISGHRSVSWYQQTPGQGLQFLFEYFSETQRNKGNFPGRFSGRQFSNSRSEMNVSTLELGDSALYLCASSLAVNTEAFFGQGTRLTVV.

The chain joins TRBV5-1 to TRBJ1-4; D gene uncertain. CDR1 and CDR2 from the germline V gene are SGHRS and YFSETQ. The CDR3 loop spans 14 amino acids. V was pared by 4 bases and J by 3 bases, with 10 bases between. In DNA, the CDR3 is TGCGCCAGCAGCCTAGATACGGCTAATGAAAAACTGTTTTTT. Protein product: CASSLDTANEKLFF.

This rearrangement joins TRBV7-9 to TRBJ1-1; no firm D call. This CDR3 contains 14 residues. V was cut by 5 bases and J by 1 base, with 11 bases left in between. The germline V gene has CDR1 SEHNR and CDR2 FQNEAQ (reference sequence). In DNA form, the CDR3 reads TGTGCCAGCAGCCAGCGACGGTCGAACACTGAAGCTTTCTTT. The encoded protein is CASSQRRSNTEAFF.

Turning to this clone: The sample has other DNA sequences that encode this CDR3 too. The chain couples TRBV15 to TRBJ2-5, with 13 bases lining up with TRBD2. After removal of 2 bases from V and 5 bases from J, the junction contained 5 bases not matched to a gene. Germline CDR1 reads LNHNV; CDR2 reads YYDKDF (reference sequence). The CDR3 contains 16 residues. The CDR3 DNA is TGTGCCACCAGCAGAACTAGCGGGAGGGCCGGGGAGACCCAGTACTTC. Translation: CATSRTSGRAGETQYF.

This clone was detected only a few times. The rearrangement uses TRBV10-3 and TRBJ2-7, with TRBD1 as a possible D gene (5 bases). The ends were cut back, 0 bases at V and 4 bases at J, with 13 bases in the middle. The CDR3 is made up of 15 amino acids. CDR1 and CDR2 from the germline V gene are ENHRY and SYGVKD. CDR3 loop: CAISESQSRVYEQYF. In nucleotides, the CDR3 is TGTGCCATCAGTGAGTCGCAGTCCAGGGTGTACGAGCAGTACTTC.

CDR3 sequence (DNA): TGTGCCAGCAGCTTGGACTGGGCTAATGGTAATGAGCAGTTCTTC. It translates to CASSLDWANGNEQFF. The chain recombines TRBV4-2 with TRBJ2-1; tentatively, D is TRBD2 (5 bases). The CDR3 runs 15 residues. The V end lost 5 bases, the J end lost 7 bases, and 18 bases lay between the germline ends. Germline-derived CDR1 and CDR2 are LGHNA and YNFKEQ.

This rearrangement joins TRBV6-5 to TRBJ2-3, with 10 bases matching TRBD2. V lost 6 bases to trimming and J lost 4 bases; unmatched junction nucleotides: 4. The CDR3 sequence is 14 residues long. Germline values: CDR1 MNHEY, CDR2 SVGAGI. The CDR3 DNA reads as TGTGCCAGCAGCCAAAGCGGGAGGGCAGATACGCAGTATTTT. This gives the protein CASSQSGRADTQYF.

This clone was counted only a few times. The rearrangement uses TRBV9 and TRBJ1-6; D gene unclear. This CDR3 has 14 residues. The germline V and J ends were trimmed by 6 bases and 4 bases, with 11 bases remaining between them. CDR1 is SGDLS and CDR2 is YYNGEE in the germline V gene. CDR3 region: CASKKEDYNSPLHF. CDR3 in DNA: TGTGCCAGCAAAAAGGAGGATTATAATTCACCCCTCCACTTT.

This chain joins TRBV11-3 and TRBJ2-6; 8 bases fit TRBD1. Germline loops: CDR1 SGHNT, CDR2 YENEEA. The CDR3 consists of 16 residues. V was pared by 5 bases and J by 4 bases, with 7 bases of the junction left unmatched. CDR3 amino acids: CASSQDRGLGANVLTF. CDR3 in DNA: TGTGCCAGCAGCCAAGACAGGGGCTTGGGGGCCAACGTCCTGACTTTC.

As for this clone: A read error may account for a junction end that differs from germline. This rearrangement joins TRBV30 to TRBJ1-4, with no clear D. This CDR3 has 11 residues. Germline V gene sequence: CDR1 GTSNPN, CDR2 SVGIG (reference sequence). CDR3 protein: CAWSVLTSRIF. CDR3 nucleotide sequence: TGTGCCTGGAGTGTATTGACTTCCCGGATTTTT.

The chain carries TRBV7-9 and TRBJ2-1, with D uncertain. This CDR3 has 14 amino acids. Trimming removed 8 bases at V and 7 bases at J, with 18 bases between. Germline CDR1 reads SEHNR; CDR2 reads FQNEAQ (reference sequence). The CDR3 DNA reads as TGTGCCAGCCCCTTTGAAATAGCAACGAATGAGCAGTTCTTC. Residues: CASPFEIATNEQFF.

This clone has only one observation. The rearrangement uses TRBV11-3 and TRBJ2-1; D is uncertain. CDR1 is SGHNT, CDR2 YENEEA, per germline. This CDR3 has 15 residues. Trimming removed 5 bases at V and 6 bases at J, with 17 bases between. CDR3 nucleotide sequence: TGTGCCAGCAGCCGCGCCGGCGGCCCGGCCAATGAGCAGTTCTTC. The encoded protein is CASSRAGGPANEQFF.

This clone was counted a single time. The chain uses TRBV5-1 and TRBJ2-7, with D tentatively TRBD2 (5 bases). V was clipped by 0 bases and J by 6 bases, with 16 bases between them. The CDR3 runs to 15 residues. The germline V gene encodes CDR1 SGHRS and CDR2 YFSETQ. In DNA form, the CDR3 reads TGCGCCAGCAGCTTGGCCCTCGGGGTGCCTAGCGAGCAGTACTTC. Its translation is CASSLALGVPSEQYF.

This chain uses TRBV5-4 with TRBJ1-5; 10 positions match TRBD1. This CDR3 region has 13 residues. The V gene end was trimmed by 3 bases and the J gene end by 6 bases; junction bases not matched to a gene: 0. From germline, CDR1 is SGHNT and CDR2 YYREEE (reference sequence). The CDR3, as DNA: TGTGCCAGCAGCTGGGACAGGGGTCAGCCCCAGCATTTT. It encodes CASSWDRGQPQHF.

This chain connects TRBV30 to TRBJ1-1, with 9 nucleotides matching TRBD1. This CDR3 comprises 16 residues. CDR1 and CDR2 (germline): GTSNPN, SVGIG (reference sequence). V shed 3 bases, J shed 0 bases, and the junction held 8 bases outside the gene matches. DNA for the CDR3: TGTGCCTGGAGGGGAGGACAGGGGAAATTGAACACTGAAGCTTTCTTT. It encodes CAWRGGQGKLNTEAFF. Based on the CDR3 plus reference TRBV30 and TRBJ1-1, the full variable domain is SQTIHQWPATLVQPVGSPLSLECTVEGTSNPNLYWYRQAAGRGLQLLFYSVGIGQISSEVPQNLSASRPQDRQFILSSKKLLLSDSGFYLCAWRGGQGKLNTEAFFGQGTRLTVV.